One and the same sample provided the 30 T cell receptor beta chains below, sequenced in a study of blood T cell repertoires in COVID-19. Some clones are missing from TCRdb's copy, which holds only in-frame ones; the method was immunoSEQ multiplex PCR. The data hold some 140,000 clones, with 86% observed a single time. The sequencing sample was made of peripheral blood. These receptors came from a woman between 50 and 59 years old who had recovered from COVID-19.

This clone appeared a single time. V gene TRBV28 combines with J gene TRBJ2-7, with D possibly being TRBD1 (6 bases). Germline CDR1 and CDR2: MDHEN and SYDVKM. This CDR3 has 12 amino acids. The V end was cut by 8 bases, the J end by 7 bases, with 15 bases between. The CDR3: CASRTTGMEQYF. The CDR3 DNA is TGTGCCAGCCGAACCACAGGGATGGAGCAGTACTTC.

The V gene is TRBV5-1, the J gene TRBJ2-1; D is perhaps TRBD2 (6 bases). V dropped 0 bases and J dropped 4 bases, with 11 bases sitting between them. This CDR3 contains 15 residues. Germline-derived CDR1 and CDR2 are SGHRS and YFSETQ. CDR3 nucleotides: TGCGCCAGCAGCTTGGATGGCCGGGGGTACAATGAGCAGTTCTTC. It codes for CASSLDGRGYNEQFF.

The CDR3 is CASSQASGSWADTQYF. The CDR3, as DNA: TGTGCCAGCAGCCAGGCTAGCGGGAGCTGGGCAGATACGCAGTATTTT. The gene calls are TRBV7-2 and TRBJ2-3; TRBD2 agrees at 10 bases. The CDR3 spans 16 residues. Germline CDR1 is SGHTA and CDR2 is FQGNSA. With V trimmed by 5 bases and J by 4 bases, 9 bases remained unmatched.

The V gene is TRBV7-6, the J gene TRBJ1-6; D might be TRBD1 (6 bases). The length of the CDR3 is 17 residues. Looked up from germline, CDR1 is SGHVS and CDR2 is FNYEAQ. V shed 5 bases and J shed 8 bases, with 22 bases lying between them. CDR3 amino acids: CASSARRAQGSHSPLHF. CDR3 coding DNA: TGTGCCAGCAGCGCCCGAAGGGCTCAGGGGTCGCATTCACCCCTCCACTTT.

The genes are TRBV18 and TRBJ1-1; tentative D call: TRBD1 (6 bases). The germline V and J ends were trimmed by 0 bases and 3 bases, with 14 bases remaining between them. The CDR3 is 16 amino acids. Germline V gives CDR1 KGHSH, CDR2 LQKENI. The CDR3: CASSPPTGGHHTEAFF. For the CDR3, the DNA is TGTGCCAGCTCACCACCCACGGGGGGACACCACACTGAAGCTTTCTTT.

The chain joins TRBV12-5 to TRBJ2-2, with a possible D match to TRBD2 (6 bases). Germline CDR1 LGHNT, CDR2 FRNRAP. V dropped 5 bases and J dropped 5 bases, with 15 bases sitting between them. The CDR3 loop spans 15 amino acids. The DNA for the CDR3 is TGTGCTAGTGGTAGAACTTACGGGACTACCGGGGAGCTGTTTTTT. Amino acid sequence: CASGRTYGTTGELFF. Using reference TRBV12-5 and TRBJ2-2 for the parts outside the CDR3, the full variable domain is DARVTQTPRHKVTEMGQEVTMRCQPILGHNTVFWYRQTMMQGLELLAYFRNRAPLDDSGMPKDRFSAEMPDATLATLKIQPSEPRDSAVYFCASGRTYGTTGELFFGEGSRLTVL.

This clone appeared a single time. This chain joins TRBV11-3 and TRBJ2-6; 7 bases align to TRBD1. The CDR3 sequence is 16 residues long. V trimming: 6 bases; J trimming: 0 bases; junction bases outside the gene matches: 5. Looked up from germline, CDR1 is SGHNT and CDR2 is YENEEA. The CDR3 DNA is TGTGCCAGCAGTTCCACAGGGGCCTCTGGGGCCAACGTCCTGACTTTC. Translation gives CASSSTGASGANVLTF.

This clone was observed at least ten times. Within the sample, other DNA sequences also encode this same CDR3. The V gene is TRBV11-3, the J gene TRBJ2-1, with 7 bases matching TRBD1. The V segment lost 6 bases and the J segment 7 bases; nucleotides outside the gene matches: 15. This CDR3 comprises 16 residues. The germline CDR1 and CDR2 sequences are SGHNT and YENEEA. The CDR3 protein is CASSGPDREGKNEQFF. Here the CDR3 DNA reads TGTGCCAGCAGTGGACCCGACAGGGAAGGAAAGAATGAGCAGTTCTTC.

This clone was picked up a small number of times. The chain joins TRBV2 to TRBJ2-7, with TRBD1 matching 8 bases. Germline CDR1 and CDR2: SNHLY and FYNNEI. Germline trimming cut 3 bases from V and 0 bases from J; bases unmatched to any gene: 7. This CDR3 is built from 16 residues. The CDR3 DNA reads as TGTGCCAGCAGTGATGAGTGGACAGGGTCCTCCTACGAGCAGTACTTC. As protein: CASSDEWTGSSYEQYF.

This chain uses TRBV18 with TRBJ2-2, with 8 nucleotides matching TRBD1. The ends lost 5 bases at V and 5 bases at J; junction bases unmatched: 7. Germline V lookup: CDR1 KGHSH, CDR2 LQKENI. CDR3 size: 15 residues. CDR3 bases: TGTGCCAGCTCAGGACAGGGTCGTTCGACCGGGGAGCTGTTTTTT. Translated: CASSGQGRSTGELFF.

V usage is TRBV14 and J usage is TRBJ1-1; a weak D match, TRBD1 (5 bases). V was clipped by 0 bases and J by 0 bases, with 11 bases between them. Germline V lookup: CDR1 SGHDN, CDR2 FVKESK. CDR3 length equals 16 residues. This CDR3 is CASSQDRGEVNTEAFF. For the CDR3, the DNA is TGTGCCAGCAGCCAAGATCGAGGGGAGGTGAACACTGAAGCTTTCTTT.

The V call is TRBV29-1, the J call TRBJ1-1; D is possibly TRBD1 (5 bases). The CDR3 contains 13 residues. Germline CDR1 reads SQVTM; CDR2 reads ANQGSEA. Trimming left V 5 bases short and J 1 base short, with 11 bases between. The CDR3 is CSVYLDRNTEAFF. The CDR3, as DNA: TGCAGCGTTTACCTCGACAGGAACACTGAAGCTTTCTTT.

The chain links TRBV7-3 to TRBJ2-2; weak D call: TRBD2 (6 bases). The V gene's germline CDR1 is SGHTA and CDR2 FQGTGA. The V end was cut by 2 bases, the J end by 4 bases, with 8 bases between. CDR3 length equals 14 residues. The CDR3 bases are TGTGCCAGCAGCTTAGGGGGAGGCACCGGGGAGCTGTTTTTT. Residues: CASSLGGGTGELFF.

Written as DNA, the CDR3 is TGTGCCAGTAGTAGGGGATCGGGGGGCGGCGAGCAGTACTTC. This sequence encodes CASSRGSGGGEQYF. V gene TRBV19 combines with J gene TRBJ2-7; maybe TRBD2 (7 bases). Trimming shortened V by 4 bases and J by 6 bases, and 16 bases separated the two germline ends. Germline-derived CDR1 and CDR2 are LNHDA and SQIVND (reference sequence). The CDR3 length is 14 residues.

The J gene is TRBJ2-7, the V gene TRBV4-1, with D perhaps matching TRBD1 (5 bases). Germline assignment: CDR1 MGHRA and CDR2 YSYEKL. V was trimmed by 3 bases and J by 3 bases, leaving 15 bases between them. The CDR3 spans 15 residues. The CDR3 region is CASSHPDSSLYEQYF. In DNA, the CDR3 is TGCGCCAGCAGCCACCCAGACAGTAGCCTCTACGAGCAGTACTTC.

In nucleotides, the CDR3 is TGTGCCAGCCGGGACAGGGAGGAGGATGAGCAGTTCTTC. This gives the protein CASRDREEDEQFF. The rearrangement links TRBV2 to TRBJ2-1, with TRBD1 matching 9 bases. V was pared by 8 bases and J by 8 bases, with 7 bases of the junction left unmatched. The CDR3 is 13 amino acids. Germline CDR1 reads SNHLY; CDR2 reads FYNNEI.

The table lists this clone with a count of one. Other DNA sequences of this sample code for an identical CDR3. This chain links TRBV7-3 with TRBJ2-1, with 11 bases aligning to TRBD2. V lost 5 bases, J lost 2 bases, and 2 bases stayed unmatched. The germline V gene has CDR1 SGHTA and CDR2 FQGTGA. The CDR3 contains 15 residues. The chain's CDR3 is CASSLAGGTYNEQFF. The CDR3 DNA follows: TGTGCCAGCAGCCTAGCGGGGGGAACCTACAATGAGCAGTTCTTC.

This sequence joins TRBV29-1 and TRBJ2-3, with D perhaps matching TRBD2 (5 bases). The germline CDR1 and CDR2 sequences are SQVTM and ANQGSEA. V lost 3 bases to trimming and J lost 1 base, with 8 bases between them. This CDR3 has 13 amino acids. CDR3 bases: TGCAGCGTTGACGGGGTCGGCACAGATACGCAGTATTTT. It specifies CSVDGVGTDTQYF.

The J gene is TRBJ2-2, the V gene TRBV10-3, with TRBD1 identical over 8 bases. Looked up from germline, CDR1 is ENHRY and CDR2 is SYGVKD. The V segment lost 3 bases and the J segment 6 bases; nucleotides outside the gene matches: 21. This CDR3 contains 20 residues. The CDR3 loop is CAISEHQGRLTQGDAGELFF. DNA for the CDR3: TGTGCCATCAGTGAACACCAGGGGAGGTTAACACAGGGGGATGCCGGGGAGCTGTTTTTT.

Only a few counts were recorded for this clone. The rearrangement uses TRBV30 and TRBJ1-2; 7 bases align to TRBD1. The CDR3 runs to 15 residues. Germline V gene data show CDR1 as GTSNPN and CDR2 as SVGIG (reference sequence). The J segment lost 4 bases and the V segment lost 3 bases, leaving 11 bases of the junction unmatched. In nucleotides, the CDR3 is TGTGCCTGGAGGCCGCAGGGACAGATTTTCTATGGCTACACCTTC. It translates to CAWRPQGQIFYGYTF. The complete variable domain, with remaining parts taken from reference TRBV30 and TRBJ1-2, reads SQTIHQWPATLVQPVGSPLSLECTVEGTSNPNLYWYRQAAGRGLQLLFYSVGIGQISSEVPQNLSASRPQDRQFILSSKKLLLSDSGFYLCAWRPQGQIFYGYTFGSGTRLTVV.

V is TRBV15 and J is TRBJ2-1, with 11 bases aligning to TRBD2. Germline V gene sequence: CDR1 LNHNV, CDR2 YYDKDF (reference sequence). Losses at the gene ends were 0 bases for V and 6 bases for J; bases not matched to a gene: 7. The CDR3 extends over 17 amino acids. The CDR3 DNA sequence: TGTGCCACCAGCAGAGATCGTAGCGGGGGGGCCTTCAATGAGCAGTTCTTC. The encoded protein is CATSRDRSGGAFNEQFF.

The chain uses TRBV2 and TRBJ2-2; 12 bases line up with TRBD2. This CDR3 has 15 residues. The V and J ends lost 4 bases and 4 bases, in that order; junction bases with no gene match: 1. Germline V gene lookup returns CDR1 SNHLY and CDR2 FYNNEI. The CDR3 nucleotides are TGTGCCAGCAGTGGGACTAGCGGGACCACCGGGGAGCTGTTTTTT. Translating it yields CASSGTSGTTGELFF.

The chain is built from TRBV7-2 and TRBJ2-7; 11 bases fit TRBD2. In germline, CDR1 is SGHTA, CDR2 FQGNSA. The CDR3 has 17 residues. The V gene end was trimmed by 5 bases and the J gene end by 4 bases; junction bases not matched to a gene: 13. CDR3 in DNA: TGTGCCAGCAGCCGGATTCAAGGGACTAGCGGAAATTACGAGCAGTACTTC. Its translation: CASSRIQGTSGNYEQYF.

This clone was detected ten times or more. J is TRBJ2-2 and V is TRBV5-1; 10 bases line up with TRBD2. Germline CDR1 reads SGHRS; CDR2 reads YFSETQ. V trimming: 4 bases; J trimming: 5 bases; junction bases outside the gene matches: 11. This CDR3 has 17 residues. The CDR3: CASSLGASGSWTGELFF. The CDR3 region has the DNA TGCGCCAGCAGCCTTGGGGCTAGCGGGAGTTGGACCGGGGAGCTGTTTTTT.

This chain joins TRBV4-2 and TRBJ2-2; D is perhaps TRBD2 (6 bases). The CDR3 contains 14 residues. Germline lookup yields CDR1 LGHNA and CDR2 YNFKEQ. Trimming shortened V by 9 bases and J by 4 bases, and 15 bases separated the two germline ends. The DNA of the CDR3 is TGTGCCAGTCGGGCGGGGAGGAGCACCGGGGAGCTGTTTTTT. Its translation: CASRAGRSTGELFF.

V usage is TRBV11-2 and J usage is TRBJ2-1, with 9 bases lining up with TRBD1. The CDR3 extends over 14 amino acids. The germline V gene has CDR1 SGHAT and CDR2 FQNNGV. The V gene end was trimmed by 4 bases and the J gene end by 8 bases; junction bases not matched to a gene: 6. The CDR3, as DNA: TGTGCCAGCAGCTCCCCCCGGACAGGGGATGAGCAGTTCTTC. Translating it yields CASSSPRTGDEQFF.

The chain carries TRBV6-4 and TRBJ2-1; possibly TRBD2 for D (5 bases). This CDR3 contains 14 residues. CDR1 is MRHNA and CDR2 is SNTAGT in the germline V gene. Trimming cost V 9 bases and J 0 bases, with 12 bases left between them. CDR3 protein: CARTSPSSYNEQFF. The CDR3 DNA is TGTGCCAGAACTAGTCCCAGCTCCTACAATGAGCAGTTCTTC.

The genes are TRBV7-9 and TRBJ2-1; D not certain. CDR1 is SEHNR and CDR2 is FQNEAQ in the germline V gene (reference sequence). The CDR3 is 11 residues long. V gave up 5 bases and J gave up 4 bases, with 3 bases separating them. The CDR3 is CASSEYNEQFF. CDR3 bases: TGTGCCAGCAGCGAGTACAATGAGCAGTTCTTC.

The chain carries TRBV19 and TRBJ2-1; D is undetermined. V was clipped by 4 bases and J by 9 bases, with 16 bases between them. CDR3 length equals 14 residues. The germline gives CDR1 LNHDA, CDR2 SQIVND (reference sequence). The CDR3 region is CASSRLDAPGEQFF. The CDR3 nucleotides read TGTGCCAGTAGTAGACTCGATGCCCCTGGTGAGCAGTTCTTC. Together with reference TRBV19 and TRBJ2-1, the CDR3 gives the full variable domain: DGGITQSPKYLFRKEGQNVTLSCEQNLNHDAMYWYRQDPGQGLRLIYYSQIVNDFQKGDIAEGYSVSREKKESFPLTVTSAQKNPTAFYLCASSRLDAPGEQFFGPGTRLTVL.

The rearrangement links TRBV28 to TRBJ1-5; 7 bases match TRBD1. Germline V CDR1 and CDR2: MDHEN, SYDVKM. This CDR3 is built from 15 residues. V shed 6 bases, J shed 7 bases, and the junction held 12 bases outside the gene matches. DNA of the CDR3: TGTGCCAGCAGCCCAATTACAGGGGTGCGACAGCCCCAGCATTTT. Residues: CASSPITGVRQPQHF.